Listed below are T cell receptor beta chains from one sample, sequenced in a study of beta chain features in type 1 diabetes. Libraries were prepared by immunoSEQ multiplex PCR; TCRdb keeps only in-frame clonotypes and omits some of them. The top ten clones hold more than 0.045% of a sample with some 500,000 clones, over 10% of them seen once. Sequencing was carried out using naive CD4+ T cells from blood. These receptors were taken from a woman between 18 and 30 years old in good health. Each CDR3 is given with its conserved first and last residue. The D gene is left open where the match is weak. Some rows mark clone size as missing; the rest say once, few, many or name a class of expanded clone.

V gene,clone size,J gene,D gene,CDR3 DNA,CDR3 protein
TRBV6-6,few,TRBJ1-6,NA,TGTGCCAGCAGTTACGGGGGGCAGAATTCACCCCTCCACTTT,CASSYGGQNSPLHF
TRBV7-9,NA,TRBJ2-5,NA,TGTGCCAGCAGCTTAGTCGCGGGGACCCAGTACTTC,CASSLVAGTQYF
TRBV20-1,NA,TRBJ1-1,NA,TGCAGTGTCCAAGGGTCTACTGAAGCTTTCTTT,CSVQGSTEAFF
TRBV7-9,few,TRBJ2-5,TRBD2,TGTGCCAGCAGCCCACCGGGACTAGGGTCATCGGAGACCCAGTACTTC,CASSPPGLGSSETQYF
TRBV5-1,NA,TRBJ2-5,TRBD1,TGCGCCAGCAGCAGAGGACAGGGGGAGACCCAGTACTTC,CASSRGQGETQYF
TRBV5-6,NA,TRBJ2-7,NA,TGTGCCAGCAGCTTGGGGCAACTAACCTACGAGCAGTACTTC,CASSLGQLTYEQYF
TRBV6-5,NA,TRBJ1-2,NA,TGTGCCAGCAGTTACTCGGGGAGATTTGGCTACACCTTC,CASSYSGRFGYTF
TRBV27,few,TRBJ2-7,NA,TGTGCCAGCAGTGCAGGGTCGGGGAGCTCCTACGAGCAGTACTTC,CASSAGSGSSYEQYF
TRBV7-3,few,TRBJ2-3,NA,TGTGCCAGCAGCTTAGACAGCAGCACAGATACGCAGTATTTT,CASSLDSSTDTQYF
TRBV4-1,few,TRBJ1-5,NA,TGCGCCAGCAGCCCTCTAGGTATTCAGCCCCAGCATTTT,CASSPLGIQPQHF